This entry features one T cell receptor (beta chain) sequence. No antigen is known for it. The sequence runs out 3 residues before the end of the CDR3; the remainder is reconstructed from the germline J gene. Dot-blot hybridization genotyped cervical HPV amplified with MY09/MY11 PCR. This CDR3 has 15 amino acids. The V gene lost 3 bases and the J gene lost 0 bases, with 14 bases spanning the gap. Germline lookup yields CDR1 DFQATT and CDR2 SNEGSKA (reference sequence). The sample is drawn from a study of T cells in women clearing cervical HPV infection. The study's findings and limits: Richness plus V gene abundances separated cases from controls with AUC 0.65 to 0.85. Associations may precede or follow infection; HPV-specific or memory T cells were not isolated. Repertoire richness, not evenness, was significantly elevated in CIN3+ cases versus controls.

Sequenced by immunoSEQ multiplex PCR; TCRdb stores in-frame clones only, minus some. The listing records roughly 15,000 clones. The chain couples TRBV20-1 to TRBJ1-1, with D maybe TRBD1 (5 bases). This TCR was sampled from a woman aged 18-69 years with a cervical HPV16 infection that either progressed to CIN3+ or cleared (not recorded which). Sequenced material: blood buffy coat. CDR3 DNA (partial): TGCAGTGCTAGCCCTTTACAGGCGATGAACACTGAA. Protein: CSASPLQAMNTE. The full CDR3 protein reads CSASPLQAMNTEAFF.